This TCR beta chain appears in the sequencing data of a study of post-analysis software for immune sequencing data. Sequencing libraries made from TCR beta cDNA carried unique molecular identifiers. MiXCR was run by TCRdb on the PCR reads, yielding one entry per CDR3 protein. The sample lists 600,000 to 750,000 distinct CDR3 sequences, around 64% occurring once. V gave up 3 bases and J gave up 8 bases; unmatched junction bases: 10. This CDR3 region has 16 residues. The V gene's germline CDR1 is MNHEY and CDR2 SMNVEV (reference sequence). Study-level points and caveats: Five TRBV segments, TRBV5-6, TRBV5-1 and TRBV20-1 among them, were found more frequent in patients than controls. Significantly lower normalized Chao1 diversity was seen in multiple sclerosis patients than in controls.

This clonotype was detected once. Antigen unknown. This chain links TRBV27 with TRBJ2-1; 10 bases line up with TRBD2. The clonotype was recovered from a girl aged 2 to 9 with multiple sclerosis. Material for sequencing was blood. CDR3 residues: CASSLLAGALDHEQFF. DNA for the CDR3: TGTGCCAGCAGTTTGCTAGCGGGAGCATTAGATCATGAGCAGTTCTTC.